This T cell receptor beta chain was captured by sequencing in a study of blood T cell repertoires in COVID-19. Study summary: Specimens from acute and convalescent COVID-19 originated in the United States, Italy and Spain. The cDNA or gDNA used as material had been derived from T cells, B-cell-depleted T cells, or PBMCs.

This CDR3 contains 15 residues. CDR1 and CDR2 (germline): SGHTS, YDEGEE. Trimming shortened V by 3 bases and J by 8 bases, and 20 bases separated the two germline ends. This clone was counted a single time. How the authors handled the data: For nucleated cells, counts were estimated from reference gene primer amplification. This table comes from immunoSEQ multiplex PCR, and its TCRdb copy is limited to in-frame clones, with some not included. The DNA was the basis for D and trimming; V, J and clone size are from that table. In the table there are approximately 110,000 clones, roughly 83% of which are singletons.

The chain has TRBV5-8 and TRBJ1-2, with D perhaps TRBD1 (5 bases). Sequencing used peripheral blood. The clonotype originates from a human donor in a cohort sampled during active COVID-19. CDR3 sequence: CASSSFNGASGGYTF. The CDR3 nucleotides are TGTGCCAGCAGCTCGTTTAATGGGGCTTCCGGGGGCTACACCTTC.